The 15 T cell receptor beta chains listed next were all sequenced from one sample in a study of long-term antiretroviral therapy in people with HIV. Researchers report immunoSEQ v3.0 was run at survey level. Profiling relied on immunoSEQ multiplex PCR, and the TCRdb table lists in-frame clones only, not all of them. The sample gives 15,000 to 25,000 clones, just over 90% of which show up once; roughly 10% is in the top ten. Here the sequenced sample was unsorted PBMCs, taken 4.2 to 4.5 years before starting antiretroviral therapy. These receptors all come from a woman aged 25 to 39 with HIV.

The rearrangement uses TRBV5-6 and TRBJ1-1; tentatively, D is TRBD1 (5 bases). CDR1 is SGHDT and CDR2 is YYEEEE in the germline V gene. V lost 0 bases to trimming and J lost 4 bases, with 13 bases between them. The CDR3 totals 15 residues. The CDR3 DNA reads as TGTGCCAGCAGCTTGGGTTACCGGGGGAGCACTGAAGCTTTCTTT. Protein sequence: CASSLGYRGSTEAFF.

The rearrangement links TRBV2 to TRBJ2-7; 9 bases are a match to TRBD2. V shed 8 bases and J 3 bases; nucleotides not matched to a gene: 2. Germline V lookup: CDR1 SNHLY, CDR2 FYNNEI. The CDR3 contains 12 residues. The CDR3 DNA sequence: TGTGCCAGCTCTAGCGGGGTCTACGAGCAGTACTTC. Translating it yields CASSSGVYEQYF.

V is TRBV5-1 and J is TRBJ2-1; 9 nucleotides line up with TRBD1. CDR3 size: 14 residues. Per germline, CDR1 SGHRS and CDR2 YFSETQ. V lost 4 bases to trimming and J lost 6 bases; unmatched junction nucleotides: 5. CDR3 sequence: CASSPMTGGNEQFF. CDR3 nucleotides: TGCGCCAGCAGCCCTATGACAGGGGGCAATGAGCAGTTCTTC. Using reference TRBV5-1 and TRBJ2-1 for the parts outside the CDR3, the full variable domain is KAGVTQTPRYLIKTRGQQVTLSCSPISGHRSVSWYQQTPGQGLQFLFEYFSETQRNKGNFPGRFSGRQFSNSRSEMNVSTLELGDSALYLCASSPMTGGNEQFFGPGTRLTVL.

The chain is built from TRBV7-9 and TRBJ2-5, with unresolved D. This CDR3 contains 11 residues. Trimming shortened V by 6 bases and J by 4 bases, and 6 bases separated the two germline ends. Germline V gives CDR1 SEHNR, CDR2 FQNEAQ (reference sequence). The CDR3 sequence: CASRLGETQYF. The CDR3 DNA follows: TGTGCCAGCAGATTGGGAGAGACCCAGTACTTC. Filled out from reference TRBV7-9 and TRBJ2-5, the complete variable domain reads DTGVSQNPRHKITKRGQNVTFRCDPISEHNRLYWYRQTLGQGPEFLTYFQNEAQLEKSRLLSDRFSAERPKGSFSTLEIQRTEQGDSAMYLCASRLGETQYFGPGTRLLVL.

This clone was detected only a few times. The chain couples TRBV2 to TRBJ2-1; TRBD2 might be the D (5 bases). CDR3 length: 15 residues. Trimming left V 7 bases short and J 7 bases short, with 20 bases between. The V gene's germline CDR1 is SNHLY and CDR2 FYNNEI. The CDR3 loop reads CASNKLVSTWNEQFF. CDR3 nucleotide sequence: TGTGCCAGCAACAAACTAGTTTCCACCTGGAATGAGCAGTTCTTC.

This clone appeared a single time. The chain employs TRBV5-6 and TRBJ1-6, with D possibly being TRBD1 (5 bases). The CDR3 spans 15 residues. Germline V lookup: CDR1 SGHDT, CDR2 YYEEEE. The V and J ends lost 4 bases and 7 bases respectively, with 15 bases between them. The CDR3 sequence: CASSPQDSLNSPLHF. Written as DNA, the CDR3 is TGTGCCAGCAGCCCCCAAGACAGTCTAAATTCACCCCTCCACTTT.

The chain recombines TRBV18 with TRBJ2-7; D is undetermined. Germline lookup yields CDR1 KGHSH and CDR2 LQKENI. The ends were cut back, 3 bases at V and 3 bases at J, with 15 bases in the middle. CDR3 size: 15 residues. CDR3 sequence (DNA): TGTGCCAGCTCACCCCCGGCCGCCAGCAGCTACGAGCAGTACTTC. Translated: CASSPPAASSYEQYF.

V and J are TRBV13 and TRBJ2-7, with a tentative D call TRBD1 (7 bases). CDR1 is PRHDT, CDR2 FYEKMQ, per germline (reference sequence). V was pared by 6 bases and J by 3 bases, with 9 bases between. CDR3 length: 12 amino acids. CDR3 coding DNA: TGTGCCAGCAGTCAGGGGGGCTACGAGCAGTACTTC. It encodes CASSQGGYEQYF.

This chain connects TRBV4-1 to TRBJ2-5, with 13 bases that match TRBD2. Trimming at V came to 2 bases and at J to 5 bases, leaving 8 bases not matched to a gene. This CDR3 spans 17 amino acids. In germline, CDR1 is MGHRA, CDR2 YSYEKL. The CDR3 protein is CASSQSGTSGVGETQYF. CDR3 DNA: TGCGCCAGCAGCCAATCCGGGACTAGCGGGGTCGGGGAGACCCAGTACTTC.

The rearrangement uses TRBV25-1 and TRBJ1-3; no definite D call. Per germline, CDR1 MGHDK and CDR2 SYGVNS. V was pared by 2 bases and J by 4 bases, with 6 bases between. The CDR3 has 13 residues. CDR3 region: CASSEGLGNTIYF. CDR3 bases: TGTGCCAGCAGTGAAGGTTTAGGAAACACCATATATTTT.

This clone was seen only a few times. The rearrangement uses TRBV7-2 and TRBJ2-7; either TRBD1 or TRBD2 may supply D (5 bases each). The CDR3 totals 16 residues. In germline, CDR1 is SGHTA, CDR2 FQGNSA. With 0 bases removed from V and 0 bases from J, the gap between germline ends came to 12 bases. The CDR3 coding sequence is TGTGCCAGCAGCTTAGCCCGAGGGGCTGGCTCCTACGAGCAGTACTTC. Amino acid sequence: CASSLARGAGSYEQYF.

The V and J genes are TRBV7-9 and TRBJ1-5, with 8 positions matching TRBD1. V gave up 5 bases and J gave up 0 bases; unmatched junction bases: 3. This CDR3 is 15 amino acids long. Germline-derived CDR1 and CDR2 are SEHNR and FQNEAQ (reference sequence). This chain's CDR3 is CASSETGVSNQPQHF. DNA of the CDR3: TGTGCCAGCAGCGAGACAGGGGTTAGCAATCAGCCCCAGCATTTT. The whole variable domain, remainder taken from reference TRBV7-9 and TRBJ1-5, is DTGVSQNPRHKITKRGQNVTFRCDPISEHNRLYWYRQTLGQGPEFLTYFQNEAQLEKSRLLSDRFSAERPKGSFSTLEIQRTEQGDSAMYLCASSETGVSNQPQHFGDGTRLSIL.

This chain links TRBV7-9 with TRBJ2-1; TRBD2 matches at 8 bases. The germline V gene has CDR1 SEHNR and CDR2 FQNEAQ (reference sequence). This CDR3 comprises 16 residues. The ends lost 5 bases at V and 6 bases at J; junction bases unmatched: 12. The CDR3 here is CASSPSRRGASNEQFF. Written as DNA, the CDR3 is TGTGCCAGCAGCCCCTCTCGGCGGGGGGCCTCCAATGAGCAGTTCTTC.

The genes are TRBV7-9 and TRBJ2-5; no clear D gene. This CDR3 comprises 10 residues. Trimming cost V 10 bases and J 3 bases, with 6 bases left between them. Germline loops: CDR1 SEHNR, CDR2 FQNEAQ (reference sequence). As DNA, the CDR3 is TGTGCCACCACGAAAGAGACCCAGTACTTC. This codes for CATTKETQYF.

CDR3 sequence: CASRNYRDPGEKLFF. In DNA form, the CDR3 reads TGTGCCAGCAGGAACTACAGGGATCCAGGAGAAAAACTGTTTTTT. This chain uses TRBV2 with TRBJ1-4, with D possibly being TRBD1 (6 bases). Germline CDR1 is SNHLY and CDR2 is FYNNEI. CDR3 size: 15 residues. V was clipped by 6 bases and J by 8 bases, with 19 bases between them.